This entry lists 17 T cell receptor beta chains sequenced from one sample in a study of T-cell reconstitution after alpha-beta-depleted transplantation in children. Unique molecular identifiers were used to barcode this TCRbeta library. TCRdb analysed the PCR reads with MiXCR anew, one entry per CDR3 protein. The repertoire holds a few hundred thousand distinct CDR3 sequences, with under 13% as singletons. Sequencing used PBMCs from the stem cell graft donor, obtained from the stem cell graft. The receptors come from a human donor who donated a stem cell graft to a child with acute lymphoblastic leukemia.

This clonotype was detected only a few times. The chain employs TRBV2 and TRBJ2-3; D is possibly TRBD2 (5 bases). The germline gives CDR1 SNHLY, CDR2 FYNNEI. The CDR3 has 11 amino acids. Trimming left V 7 bases short and J 6 bases short, with 8 bases between. CDR3 nucleotides: TGTGCCAGCAACCGGAGGGATACGCAGTATTTT. It encodes CASNRRDTQYF.

J is TRBJ2-3 and V is TRBV20-1; TRBD2 aligns across 9 bases. The CDR3 totals 18 residues. V gave up 6 bases and J gave up 4 bases; unmatched junction bases: 20. In germline, CDR1 is DFQATT, CDR2 SNEGSKA (reference sequence). CDR3 sequence reads: CSAPAPLSAGGVADTQYF. Here the CDR3 DNA reads TGCAGTGCCCCCGCCCCCCTTAGCGCGGGAGGGGTCGCAGATACGCAGTATTTT.

J is TRBJ2-5 and V is TRBV9; D not certain. Per the germline V gene, CDR1 is SGDLS and CDR2 is YYNGEE. Deletions cut 1 base from V and 2 bases from J, with 18 bases between. The CDR3 spans 17 residues. The CDR3: CASSVSVESKGQETQYF. The CDR3 DNA is TGTGCCAGCAGCGTATCAGTAGAGAGTAAGGGACAAGAGACCCAGTACTTC.

In regard to this clonotype: A junction boundary mismatches the germline segment, possibly from a read error. The V and J genes are TRBV29-1 and TRBJ1-2, with D perhaps TRBD1 (6 bases). Per the germline V gene, CDR1 is SQVTM and CDR2 is ANQGSEA. CDR3 length: 15 amino acids. CDR3 in amino acids: CSVEDEQGVLSGYTF. Written as DNA, the CDR3 is TGCAGCGTGGAAGATGAACAGGGCGTTCTAAGTGGCTACACCTTC.

The V call is TRBV27, the J call TRBJ1-1; 10 nucleotides align to TRBD1. The length of the CDR3 is 17 residues. The V segment lost 5 bases and the J segment 1 base; nucleotides outside the gene matches: 10. Germline V lookup: CDR1 MNHEY, CDR2 SMNVEV (reference sequence). CDR3 amino acids: CASSKTDRGLWNTEAFF. The CDR3 nucleotides are TGTGCCAGCAGTAAAACCGACAGGGGGCTGTGGAACACTGAAGCTTTCTTT.

This clonotype occurred many times. The V gene is TRBV7-2, the J gene TRBJ2-3; TRBD2 aligns across 10 bases. The V and J ends lost 2 bases and 0 bases, in that order; junction bases with no gene match: 5. This CDR3 is 17 amino acids long. Germline CDR1 SGHTA, CDR2 FQGNSA. The CDR3 region is CASSLLAGGTSTDTQYF. The CDR3 DNA is TGTGCCAGCAGCTTATTAGCGGGAGGCACTAGCACAGATACGCAGTATTTT.

This clonotype appeared a few times. The genes are TRBV20-1 and TRBJ2-5; D unresolved. Germline V gene data show CDR1 as DFQATT and CDR2 as SNEGSKA (reference sequence). The length of the CDR3 is 13 residues. Trimming took off 0 bases at V and 5 bases at J, with 10 bases between the two ends. The CDR3 coding sequence is TGCAGTGCTAGAGATTCAGGCCGGGAGACCCAGTACTTC. Amino acids: CSARDSGRETQYF.

This clonotype has just a few counts. The gene calls are TRBV10-3 and TRBJ2-3; D call uncertain. The CDR3 runs to 17 residues. V lost 3 bases and J lost 0, with 16 bases in between. Germline CDR1 and CDR2: ENHRY and SYGVKD. The CDR3 loop reads CAISDARSAESTDTQYF. The CDR3 DNA sequence: TGTGCCATCAGTGATGCAAGGTCGGCGGAGAGCACAGATACGCAGTATTTT.

The V call is TRBV9, the J call TRBJ2-3; possible D gene TRBD2, 5 bases. The CDR3 loop spans 18 amino acids. Looked up from germline, CDR1 is SGDLS and CDR2 is YYNGEE. Trimming took off 0 bases at V and 2 bases at J, with 19 bases between the two ends. The chain's CDR3 is CASSVEPRAGDVTDTQYF. DNA for the CDR3: TGTGCCAGCAGCGTAGAGCCCCGCGCGGGTGATGTCACAGATACGCAGTATTTT.

The CDR3 region has the DNA TGTGCCAGCAGCAAAGGTTCCCAGACCCCAAGCACAGATACGCAGTATTTT. Residues: CASSKGSQTPSTDTQYF. V and J are TRBV21-1 and TRBJ2-3. TRBV21-1 is flagged as a pseudogene. The CDR3 length is 17 residues.

The CDR3 DNA is TGTGCCAGCAGTCTCGGACAGGGTCCCGGTGAAGCTTTCTTT. It yields the protein CASSLGQGPGEAFF. The chain joins TRBV12-3 or TRBV12-4 to TRBJ1-1; TRBD1 matches 8 bases. V dropped 5 bases and J dropped 7; count of bases not matched to a gene: 9. This CDR3 contains 14 residues.

The gene calls are TRBV7-2 and TRBJ2-3; either TRBD1 or TRBD2 may supply D (5 bases each). V lost 6 bases and J lost 3, with 19 bases in between. The CDR3 consists of 16 residues. Germline CDR1 SGHTA, CDR2 FQGNSA. The CDR3 DNA follows: TGTGCCAGCAGGGGCTGGGTGGGAGAGGGGACAGATACGCAGTATTTT. This sequence encodes CASRGWVGEGTDTQYF.

About this clonotype itself: A much larger clone lies a single base off, so this may be a read error. This chain links TRBV6-4 with TRBJ1-1; 8 bases are shared with TRBD1. J was trimmed by 1 base and V by 8 bases; bases with no gene match: 21. Germline V gene lookup returns CDR1 MRHNA and CDR2 SNTAGT. This CDR3 is built from 19 residues. The CDR3 sequence: CASCPRPSGGWMGNTEAFF. The CDR3 coding sequence is TGTGCCAGCTGTCCCCGCCCTTCAGGGGGCTGGATGGGGAACACTGAAGCTTTCTTT.

The genes are TRBV5-1 and TRBJ1-1; TRBD1 agrees at 10 bases. CDR1 SGHRS and CDR2 YFSETQ come from the germline V gene. CDR3 size: 14 residues. With V trimmed by 5 bases and J by 6 bases, 7 bases remained unmatched. CDR3 protein: CASRWTGGDPEAFF. CDR3 nucleotide sequence: TGCGCCAGCAGGTGGACAGGGGGGGATCCTGAAGCTTTCTTT. Full variable domain (rest looked up from reference TRBV5-1 and TRBJ1-1): KAGVTQTPRYLIKTRGQQVTLSCSPISGHRSVSWYQQTPGQGLQFLFEYFSETQRNKGNFPGRFSGRQFSNSRSEMNVSTLELGDSALYLCASRWTGGDPEAFFGQGTRLTVV.

This clonotype was seen many times. The rearrangement joins TRBV29-1 to TRBJ2-7; 10 positions agree with TRBD2. Germline values: CDR1 SQVTM, CDR2 ANQGSEA. Trimming took 2 bases from V and 4 from J; bases not matched to a gene: 2. The CDR3 is 13 residues long. The CDR3 DNA follows: TGCAGCGTTGAAACTAGCGGGACTTACGAGCAGTACTTC. This gives the protein CSVETSGTYEQYF.

This clonotype occurred a few times. The V gene is TRBV19, the J gene TRBJ2-6; TRBD1 might be the D (7 bases). The V end lost 5 bases, the J end lost 0 bases, and 11 bases lay between the germline ends. The V gene's germline CDR1 is LNHDA and CDR2 SQIVND (reference sequence). This CDR3 region has 16 residues. DNA for the CDR3: TGTGCCAGTAGTTCCAGGGGGGTCTCTGGGGCCAACGTCCTGACTTTC. Protein: CASSSRGVSGANVLTF.

The V gene is TRBV6-2 or TRBV6-3, the J gene TRBJ2-7; 7 nucleotides agree with TRBD1. V was clipped by 6 bases and J by 7 bases; unmatched bases: 12. Per the germline V gene, CDR1 is MNHEY and CDR2 is SVGEGT. The CDR3 contains 14 residues. The CDR3: CASRTYRGVEEQYF. CDR3 in DNA: TGTGCCAGCAGAACCTACAGGGGAGTGGAAGAGCAGTACTTC.